This T cell receptor (beta chain) originates from a study of shared clonotypes between healthy human individuals. Trimming cost V 1 base and J 8 bases, with 9 bases left between them. The CDR3 contains 13 residues. Germline V gene sequence: CDR1 SGHTA, CDR2 FQGNSA. Libraries were prepared by immunoSEQ multiplex PCR; TCRdb keeps only in-frame clonotypes and omits some of them. This table holds around 1.9 million clones, approximately 92% found once. Positive CCR7 selection of CD45RO-negative cells yielded the naive CD8 cells, and terminally differentiated effector memory CD45RA+ cells were excluded. This receptor was obtained from a man aged 18-30 years in good health. Some clones in this sample may be carry-over from other donors' samples. Sequencing was performed on naive CD8+ T cells from PBMCs. The rearrangement joins TRBV7-2 to TRBJ2-1; no clear D gene. CDR3 protein: CASSLVRAYEQFF. The DNA for the CDR3 is TGTGCCAGCAGCTTAGTTAGGGCCTATGAGCAGTTCTTC. The complete variable domain, with remaining parts taken from reference TRBV7-2 and TRBJ2-1, reads GAGVSQSPSNKVTEKGKDVELRCDPISGHTALYWYRQSLGQGLEFLIYFQGNSAPDKSGLPSDRFSAERTGGSVSTLTIQRTQQEDSAVYLCASSLVRAYEQFFGPGTRLTVL.